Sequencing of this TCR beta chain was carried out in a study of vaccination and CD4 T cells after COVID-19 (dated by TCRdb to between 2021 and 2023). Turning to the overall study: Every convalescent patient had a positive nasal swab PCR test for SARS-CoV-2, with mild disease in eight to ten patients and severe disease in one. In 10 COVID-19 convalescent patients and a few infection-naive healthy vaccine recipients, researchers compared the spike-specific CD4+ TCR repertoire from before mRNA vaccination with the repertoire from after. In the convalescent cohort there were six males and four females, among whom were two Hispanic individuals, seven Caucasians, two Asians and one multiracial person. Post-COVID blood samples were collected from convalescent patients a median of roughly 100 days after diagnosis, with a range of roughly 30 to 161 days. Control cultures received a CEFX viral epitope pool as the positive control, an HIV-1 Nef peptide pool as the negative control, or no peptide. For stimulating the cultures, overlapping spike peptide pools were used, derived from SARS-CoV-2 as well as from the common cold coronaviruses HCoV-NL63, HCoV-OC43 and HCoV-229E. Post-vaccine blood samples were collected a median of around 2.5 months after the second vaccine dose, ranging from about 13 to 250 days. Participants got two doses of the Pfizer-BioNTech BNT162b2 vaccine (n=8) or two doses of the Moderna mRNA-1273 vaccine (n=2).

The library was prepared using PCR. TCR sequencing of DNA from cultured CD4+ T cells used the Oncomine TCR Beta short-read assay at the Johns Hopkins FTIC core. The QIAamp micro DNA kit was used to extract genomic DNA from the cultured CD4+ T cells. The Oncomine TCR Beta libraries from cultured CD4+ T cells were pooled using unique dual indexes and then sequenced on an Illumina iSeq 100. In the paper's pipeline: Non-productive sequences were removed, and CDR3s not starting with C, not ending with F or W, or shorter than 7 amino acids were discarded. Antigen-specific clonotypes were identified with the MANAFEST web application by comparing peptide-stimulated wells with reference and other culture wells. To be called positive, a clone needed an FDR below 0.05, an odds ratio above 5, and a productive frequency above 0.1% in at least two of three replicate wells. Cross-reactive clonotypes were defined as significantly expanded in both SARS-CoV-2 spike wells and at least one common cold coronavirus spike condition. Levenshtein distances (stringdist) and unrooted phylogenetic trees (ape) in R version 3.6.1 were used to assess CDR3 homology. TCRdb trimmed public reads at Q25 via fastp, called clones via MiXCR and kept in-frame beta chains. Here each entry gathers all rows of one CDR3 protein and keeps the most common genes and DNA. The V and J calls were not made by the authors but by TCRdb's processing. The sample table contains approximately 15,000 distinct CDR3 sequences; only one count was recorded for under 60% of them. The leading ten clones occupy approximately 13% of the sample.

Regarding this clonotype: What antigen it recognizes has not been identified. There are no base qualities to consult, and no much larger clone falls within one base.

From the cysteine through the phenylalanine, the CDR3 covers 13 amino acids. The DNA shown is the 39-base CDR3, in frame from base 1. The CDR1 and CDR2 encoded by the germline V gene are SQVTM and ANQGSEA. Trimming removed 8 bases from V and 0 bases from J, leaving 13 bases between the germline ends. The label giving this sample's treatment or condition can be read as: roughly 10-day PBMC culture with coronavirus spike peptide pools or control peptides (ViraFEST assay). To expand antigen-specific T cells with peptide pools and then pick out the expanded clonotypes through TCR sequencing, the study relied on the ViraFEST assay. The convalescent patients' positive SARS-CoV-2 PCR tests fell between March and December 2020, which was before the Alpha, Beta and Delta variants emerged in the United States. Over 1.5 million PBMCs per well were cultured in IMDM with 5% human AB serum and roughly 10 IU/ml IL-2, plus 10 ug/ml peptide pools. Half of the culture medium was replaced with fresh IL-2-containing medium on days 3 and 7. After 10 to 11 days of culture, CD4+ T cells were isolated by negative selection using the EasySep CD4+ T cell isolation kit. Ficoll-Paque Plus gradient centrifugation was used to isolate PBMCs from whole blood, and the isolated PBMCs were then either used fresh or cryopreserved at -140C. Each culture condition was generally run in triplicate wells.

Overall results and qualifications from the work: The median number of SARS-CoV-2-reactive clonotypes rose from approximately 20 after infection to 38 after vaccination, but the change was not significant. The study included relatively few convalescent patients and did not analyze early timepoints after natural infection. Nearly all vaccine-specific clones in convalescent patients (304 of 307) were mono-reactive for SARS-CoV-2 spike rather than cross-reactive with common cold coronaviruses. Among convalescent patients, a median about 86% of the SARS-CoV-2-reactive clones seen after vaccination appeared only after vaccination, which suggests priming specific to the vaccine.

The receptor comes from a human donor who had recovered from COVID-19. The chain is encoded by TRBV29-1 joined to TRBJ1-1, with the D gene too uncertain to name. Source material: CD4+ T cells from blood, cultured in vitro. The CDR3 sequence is CSTREGMNTEAFF. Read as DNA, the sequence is TGCAGCACCCGGGAGGGCATGAACACTGAAGCTTTCTTT. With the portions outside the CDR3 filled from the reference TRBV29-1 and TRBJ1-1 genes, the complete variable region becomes SAVISQKPSRDICQRGTSLTIQCQVDSQVTMMFWYRQQPGQSLTLIATANQGSEATYESGFVIDKFPISRPNLTFSTLTVSNMSPEDSSIYLCSTREGMNTEAFFGQGTRLTVV.